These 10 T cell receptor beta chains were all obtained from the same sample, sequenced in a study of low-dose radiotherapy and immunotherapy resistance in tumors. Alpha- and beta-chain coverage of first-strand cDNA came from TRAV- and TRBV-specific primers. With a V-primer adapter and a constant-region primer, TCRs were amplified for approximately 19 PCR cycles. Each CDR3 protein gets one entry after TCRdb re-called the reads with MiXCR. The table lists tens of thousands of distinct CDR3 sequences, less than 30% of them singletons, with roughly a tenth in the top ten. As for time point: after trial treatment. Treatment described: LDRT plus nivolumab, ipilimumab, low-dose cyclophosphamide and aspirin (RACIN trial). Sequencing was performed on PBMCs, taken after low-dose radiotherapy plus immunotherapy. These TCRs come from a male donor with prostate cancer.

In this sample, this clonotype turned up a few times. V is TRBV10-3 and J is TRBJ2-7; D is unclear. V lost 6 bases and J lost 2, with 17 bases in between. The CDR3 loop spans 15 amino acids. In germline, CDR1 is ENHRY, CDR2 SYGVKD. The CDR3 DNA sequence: TGTGCCATCAGCATCGGACGGATTGGGACCTACGAGCAGTACTTC. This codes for CAISIGRIGTYEQYF.

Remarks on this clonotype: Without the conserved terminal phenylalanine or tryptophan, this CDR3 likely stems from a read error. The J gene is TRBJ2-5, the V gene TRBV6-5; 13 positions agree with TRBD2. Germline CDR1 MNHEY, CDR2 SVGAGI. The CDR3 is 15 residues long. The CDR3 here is CPSSGLAGVQETQYY. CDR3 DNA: TGTCCCAGCTCCGGACTAGCGGGGGTCCAAGAGACCCAGTACTAC.

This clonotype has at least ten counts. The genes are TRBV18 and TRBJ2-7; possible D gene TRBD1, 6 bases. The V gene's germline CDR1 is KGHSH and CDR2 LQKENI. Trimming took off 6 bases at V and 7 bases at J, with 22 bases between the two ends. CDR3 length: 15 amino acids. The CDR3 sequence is CASSLGQGIPVEQYF. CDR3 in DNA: TGTGCCAGCTCCCTCGGGCAGGGGATTCCGGTGGAGCAGTACTTC.

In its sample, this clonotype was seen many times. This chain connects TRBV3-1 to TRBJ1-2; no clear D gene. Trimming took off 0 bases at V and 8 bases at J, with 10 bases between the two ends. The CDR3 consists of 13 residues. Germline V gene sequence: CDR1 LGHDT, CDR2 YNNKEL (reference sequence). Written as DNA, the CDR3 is TGTGCCAGCAGCCAAGACGGGGAACACGGCTACACCTTC. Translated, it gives CASSQDGEHGYTF.

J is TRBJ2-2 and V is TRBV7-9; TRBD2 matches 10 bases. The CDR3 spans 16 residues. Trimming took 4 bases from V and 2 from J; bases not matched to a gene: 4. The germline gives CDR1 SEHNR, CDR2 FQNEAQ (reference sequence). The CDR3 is CASSSSGGANTGELFF. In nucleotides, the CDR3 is TGTGCCAGCAGCTCGAGCGGGGGGGCCAACACCGGGGAGCTGTTTTTT.

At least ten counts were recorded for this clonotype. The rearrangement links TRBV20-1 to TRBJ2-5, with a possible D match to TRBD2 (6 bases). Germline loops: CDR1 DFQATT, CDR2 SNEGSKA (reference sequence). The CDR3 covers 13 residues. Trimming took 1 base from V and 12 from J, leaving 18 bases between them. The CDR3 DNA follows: TGCAGTGCTAGAGTCCCTGGTGGTCGGGGGAAGTACTTC. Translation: CSARVPGGRGKYF.

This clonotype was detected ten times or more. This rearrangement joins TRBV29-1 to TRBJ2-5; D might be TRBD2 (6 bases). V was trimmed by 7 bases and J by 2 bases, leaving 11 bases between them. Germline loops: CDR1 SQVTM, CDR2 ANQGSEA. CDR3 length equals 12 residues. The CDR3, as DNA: TGCAGCGCCGCCCGGGGGCAAGAGACCCAGTACTTC. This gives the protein CSAARGQETQYF.

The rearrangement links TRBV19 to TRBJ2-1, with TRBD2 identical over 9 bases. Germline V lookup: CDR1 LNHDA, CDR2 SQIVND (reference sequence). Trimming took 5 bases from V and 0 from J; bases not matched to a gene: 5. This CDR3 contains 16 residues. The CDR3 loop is CASSFRSGSSYNEQFF. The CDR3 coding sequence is TGTGCCAGTAGTTTTCGTAGCGGGAGCTCCTACAATGAGCAGTTCTTC.

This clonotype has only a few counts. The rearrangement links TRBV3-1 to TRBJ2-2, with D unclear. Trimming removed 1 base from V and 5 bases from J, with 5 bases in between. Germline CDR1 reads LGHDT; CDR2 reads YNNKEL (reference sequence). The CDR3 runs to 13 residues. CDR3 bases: TGTGCCAGCAGCCAAGGCAGAACCGGGGAGCTGTTTTTT. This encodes CASSQGRTGELFF.

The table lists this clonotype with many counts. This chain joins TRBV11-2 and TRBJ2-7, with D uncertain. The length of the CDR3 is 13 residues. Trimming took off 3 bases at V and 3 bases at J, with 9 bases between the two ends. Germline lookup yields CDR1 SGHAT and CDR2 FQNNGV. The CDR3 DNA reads TGTGCCAGCAGCTTGTTCGCAGGCTACGAGCAGTACTTC. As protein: CASSLFAGYEQYF. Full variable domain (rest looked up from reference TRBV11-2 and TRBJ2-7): EAGVAQSPRYKIIEKRQSVAFWCNPISGHATLYWYQQILGQGPKLLIQFQNNGVVDDSQLPKDRFSAERLKGVDSTLKIQPAKLEDSAVYLCASSLFAGYEQYFGPGTRLTVT.